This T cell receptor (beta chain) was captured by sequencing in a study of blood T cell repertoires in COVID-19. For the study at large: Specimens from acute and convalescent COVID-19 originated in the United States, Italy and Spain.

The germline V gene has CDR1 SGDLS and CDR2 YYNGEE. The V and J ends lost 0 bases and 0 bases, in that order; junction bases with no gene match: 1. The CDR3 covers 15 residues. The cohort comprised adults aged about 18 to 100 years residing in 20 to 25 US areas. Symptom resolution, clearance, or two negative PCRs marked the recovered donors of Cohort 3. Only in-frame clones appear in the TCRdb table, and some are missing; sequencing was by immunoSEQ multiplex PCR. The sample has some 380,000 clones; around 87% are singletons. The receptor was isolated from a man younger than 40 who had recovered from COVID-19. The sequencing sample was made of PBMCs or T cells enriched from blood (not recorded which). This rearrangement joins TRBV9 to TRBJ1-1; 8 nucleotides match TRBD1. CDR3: CASSVEGQVNTEAFF. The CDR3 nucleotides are TGTGCCAGCAGCGTAGAGGGACAGGTGAACACTGAAGCTTTCTTT.